Given below is one T cell receptor (beta chain) in context. Its antigen is still unknown. Within one base of it there is no much larger clone, and no base qualities were kept. The library came from the immunoSEQ multiplex PCR assay. For the multiplex PCR, a mixture combining 60 forward primers for TCR Vbeta segments and 13 reverse primers for TCR Jbeta segments was used. The CDR3 region of rearranged TCR beta genes was amplified from genomic DNA by a multiplex PCR assay. On the Illumina HiSeq System, the amplified TCR beta libraries were sequenced as 87-base-pair reads. In the original analysis: A later analysis tallied roughly 78 million unique TCR beta chains across the 666 repertoires, and about 10 million of those chains were shared by two or more donors. To remove PCR and sequencing errors, raw reads were error-corrected and collapsed into unique sequences using a nearest-neighbor algorithm that merged closely related sequences. Alignment of CDR3 sequences to IMGT reference sequences was used to assign V, D and J gene segments. Each retained sequence needed at least a six-nucleotide match to both a V gene segment and a J gene segment. A rearrangement counted as productive if the CDR3 had no stop codons and remained in frame with V and J, and every other rearrangement counted as non-productive. CDR3 was defined by IMGT convention, running from the second conserved V-encoded cysteine to the conserved J-encoded phenylalanine. The earlier analysis of about 570 of the donors excluded any sequence lacking an unambiguous match to a single V gene segment. In an earlier analysis of 500 to 750 of the donors, V segments were called functional above 56.7% productive rearrangements and were called segregating when the between-donor standard deviation exceeded 5%. A statistical classification framework was built to diagnose cytomegalovirus status from the catalog of TCR beta chain sequences. A later analysis assigned V and J genes by comparing TCR nucleotide sequences with IMGT/GENE-DB human TR gene sequences. Using the TCRdist pipeline, a later analysis assigned CDR3 sequences along with most-parsimonious VDJ recombination scenarios. In a later analysis, each TCR beta chain was defined by its CDR3 amino acid sequence together with its V-gene family, and reads lacking a unique V-gene family were excluded. A later analysis removed 600 or so highly shared, low-generation-probability nucleotide sequences to deal with suspected cross-contamination and a sequencing artifact. A later analysis calculated a clonal expansion index for each public chain from normalized within-repertoire ranks of inferred template counts. Generation probabilities in a later analysis came from a VDJ recombination model fitted to out-of-frame rearrangements, and those results were checked against IGoR. In a later analysis, TCR-TCR, TCR-HLA and TCR-CMV co-occurrence was scored with hypergeometric tests, and a repertoire-size bias correction was applied to TCR pairs. A later analysis estimated false discovery rates by permuting HLA or CMV assignments 20 times. In a later analysis, co-occurring TCRs were grouped with DBSCAN, and TCRdist sequence similarity was added when clustering was performed within HLA-allele-positive subsets. For co-occurrence clustering, repertoires with fewer than 30,000 or more than 120,000 public chains were excluded, along with four or five repertoires with anomalous nucleotide sharing. TCRdb carries this immuneACCESS record with in-frame sequences only. Its versions omit some clonotypes, under half of them owing to an unresolved V gene in the studies checked, with the rest unexplained. That table furnishes V, J and clone size, whereas the DNA furnished D and trimming. A total of 150,000 to 200,000 clones appear in this sample, approximately 71% of them only once. The biggest ten clones account for roughly 7.8% of the sample.

The cohort consisted of fewer than 700 healthy bone marrow donors. At the time of sampling, every cohort member was nominally healthy, though immune exposures that went unrecorded were likely present. The donor was CMV seropositive and was included in the group of about 290 seropositive cohort members. Every donor gave a peripheral blood sample, and the peripheral blood mononuclear cells from that sample were used for TCR beta sequencing. The Qiagen DNeasy Blood Extraction Kit was used to extract genomic DNA from the blood cell samples. The data are from a study of cytomegalovirus exposure and HLA in healthy donors (dated by TCRdb to about 2017). Regarding the research as a whole: An earlier analysis of 587 of the donors reported 276 Gb of sequence data and 90 million to 120 million unique TCR beta sequences obtained from about 200 million T cells. An early release covering roughly 600 HLA-typed donors comprised about 310 gigabases of sequencing data and around 85 million unique TCR sequences. The genetic ancestry cluster associated with self-reported Caucasian donors included 65% to 90% of the approximately 400 genotyped donors. The study aimed to test whether cataloging public T cell receptors could reveal signatures of past pathogen exposure. The study used immunosequencing to profile the T cell repertoires of 670 or so subjects and linked those repertoires to cytomegalovirus serostatus. Along with the roughly 700-subject first cohort, a separate validation cohort of about 110 different subjects was used. The study combined high-throughput TCR immunosequencing, statistical association of individual TCRs with disease status, and machine learning to predict cytomegalovirus infection status. A later analysis re-examined previously published TCR beta repertoires from around 670 donors and added high-resolution HLA genotyping to investigate patterns of TCR occurrence. Rather than using new phenotypic data, the later analysis identified candidate immune exposures from TCR beta sequences and from how often those sequences occurred across donors. In an earlier analysis of over 550 of the donors, high-throughput TCR beta sequencing was used to judge whether each TCR beta V gene segment behaved as functional or pseudogenic. Donor age, sex, ethnicity and CMV serostatus were compiled alongside the repertoire data. A later genetic analysis used genome-wide SNP genotypes for 398 of the 666 donors, treating that subset as a discovery cohort. Every repertoire in the discovery cohort had been generated on one and the same sequencing platform. Class I and class II HLA loci were covered by the typing at four-digit resolution. Typing coverage varied by locus: roughly 620-630 donors for A, B, C, DRB1 and DQB1; approximately 500 for DQA1; some 610 for DPA1; roughly 470 for DPB1. Four or five DR-DQ haplotypes were handled as single units for association and clustering, since linkage in the cohort was strong. Among roughly 400 genotyped donors of the cohort, an average of approximately 200,000 unique TCR beta nucleotide sequences was sequenced per donor, of which approximately 18% were non-productive.

As encoded in the germline V gene, CDR1 is SNHLY while CDR2 is FYNNEI. Including the terminal cysteine and phenylalanine, the CDR3 comprises 15 residues. The retained sequence is limited to the CDR3, 45 bases, with the frame set at the first base. V has 6 bases trimmed and J has 5 bases trimmed; junction bases matching no gene number 9. The full study reports these points: The authors suggested that the approach could potentially be generalized to other disease states and immunological phenotypes. The 87-base-pair reads could not distinguish some IMGT-functional V segments, including TRBV6-2 and TRBV6-3, so those segments were excluded. In a later analysis, HLA-associated TCR beta chains showed more clonal expansion and lower generation probabilities than non-associated chains that were equally common. Sequencing depth was assumed to be roughly uniform across donors in the presence/absence analyses, though that assumption may not hold. Seventeen rarely observed V segments, including chromosome 9 orphons, were excluded from the earlier analysis of about 500 of the donors because counts were too low. According to a later analysis, most CMV-associated TCR beta chains appeared to be HLA-restricted, and the HLA associations seemed to be driven largely by CMV exposure. Correlated functional status among segregating V segments might be attributable to linkage disequilibrium, but an unknown experimental factor could not be ruled out. A further reported finding was that TCR beta sequences accurately predicted the HLA-A and HLA-B alleles for most subjects in the first cohort. Because HLA typing was unavailable for some donors at each locus, only the typed subset was used in association tests. In an earlier analysis of roughly 560 of the donors, most TCR beta V segments were observed in productive rearrangements about 87% or about 30% of the time, broadly matching IMGT annotations. In a later genetic analysis, a missense DCLRE1C variant was associated with V-gene and J-gene trimming of TCR beta chains, and the association was replicated in an independent cohort. Only TCR beta chains were sequenced in this cohort, and the absence of alpha or paired-chain data limited detectable features. In the study, about 150 TCR beta chains were listed as associated with cytomegalovirus. A few of the identified cytomegalovirus-associated TCR beta chains were confirmed in vitro to be specific for cytomegalovirus antigens. Strong co-occurrence of HLA alleles, especially DR and DQ, made assigning TCR associations to individual alleles difficult. A cluster of highly shared sequence variants was judged likely to be a technical artifact of the sequencing pipeline. In a later genetic analysis, fewer N-insertions in productive TCRs were reported among donors in an Asian-associated ancestry cluster than the approximately 670-donor mean. Cytomegalovirus status was reported to be diagnosed by the classifier with high specificity and sensitivity in both the original and validation cohorts. According to a later analysis, parvovirus B19, influenza, CMV and Epstein-Barr virus appeared linked to several top co-occurrence clusters. Across donors, most TCR sequences were observed very rarely, whereas some public TCRs were present in many individuals. Immune exposure information for the cohort was limited to CMV serostatus. In a later analysis, over 15,000 TCR beta sequences were associated with specific HLA alleles at a false discovery rate of 0.05. In a later analysis, TCR association rates were found to vary across HLA loci, with the most associated TCRs seen for DRB1 alleles and the fewest for HLA-C alleles.

Sequenced: PBMCs. The sequence was collected from a woman in her 40s in good health and CMV-seropositive. This sequence uses TRBV2 and TRBJ2-5; TRBD2 fits 10 bases in the junction. The base sequence is TGTGCCAGCAGACCATGGACTAGCGGAAGGGAGACCCAGTACTTC. This translates into CASRPWTSGRETQYF.